The 28 T cell receptor beta chains listed next were all sequenced from one sample in a study of beta chain features in type 1 diabetes. Every bit of the isolated RNA underwent reverse transcription, so sequencing read expressed TCRB transcripts. Sequencing used immunoSEQ multiplex PCR; TCRdb keeps in-frame clones, though not all of them. In the table there are around 340,000 clones, roughly 21% of which are singletons. The sample consisted of naive CD4+ T cells from blood. These receptors all stem from a young woman in good health.

The chain employs TRBV7-2 and TRBJ2-5; 7 bases line up with TRBD1. The CDR3 loop spans 16 amino acids. The V and J ends lost 1 base and 5 bases, in that order; junction bases with no gene match: 10. Germline V CDR1 and CDR2: SGHTA, FQGNSA. In DNA, the CDR3 is TGTGCCAGCAGCTTAGTTACGGGGATCAGGGGGGAGACCCAGTACTTC. It is translated as CASSLVTGIRGETQYF.

This clone was detected only a few times. The chain joins TRBV29-1 to TRBJ1-3, with 8 bases that match TRBD1. CDR1 is SQVTM and CDR2 is ANQGSEA in the germline V gene. The CDR3 runs 15 residues. The junction had 4 bases not matched to a gene; V was cut back by 3 bases and J by 0 bases. The CDR3 DNA reads TGCAGCGTTGAGGGGACAGGATCCTCTGGAAACACCATATATTTT. Protein sequence: CSVEGTGSSGNTIYF. Full variable domain (missing parts from reference TRBV29-1 and TRBJ1-3): SAVISQKPSRDICQRGTSLTIQCQVDSQVTMMFWYRQQPGQSLTLIATANQGSEATYESGFVIDKFPISRPNLTFSTLTVSNMSPEDSSIYLCSVEGTGSSGNTIYFGEGSWLTVV.

The chain joins TRBV4-1 to TRBJ2-7, with TRBD1 identical over 8 bases. CDR1 and CDR2 (germline): MGHRA, YSYEKL. This CDR3 region has 14 residues. J lost 4 bases, V lost 3 bases, and 5 bases had no gene match. The CDR3 nucleotides read TGCGCCAGCAGCCAGCCGACAGGGGCATACGAGCAGTACTTC. This sequence encodes CASSQPTGAYEQYF.

This clone has a handful of counts. The chain has TRBV12-5 and TRBJ2-7, with 9 positions matching TRBD2. Germline trimming cut 1 base from V and 4 bases from J; bases unmatched to any gene: 2. The CDR3 consists of 14 residues. Germline V lookup: CDR1 LGHNT, CDR2 FRNRAP. The CDR3 here is CASGLGSGGYEQYF. In DNA, the CDR3 is TGTGCTAGTGGTTTGGGTAGCGGGGGATACGAGCAGTACTTC.

This clone turned up a few times. The CDR3 coding sequence is TGCGCCAGCAGCTTACTAGCGCGTGAGCAGTACTTC. Translation: CASSLLAREQYF. The genes are TRBV5-1 and TRBJ2-7; 7 bases map to TRBD2. Germline V gene data show CDR1 as SGHRS and CDR2 as YFSETQ. Losses at the gene ends were 2 bases for V and 7 bases for J; bases not matched to a gene: 3. The CDR3 is 12 amino acids.

This clone was observed a handful of times. This chain links TRBV4-1 with TRBJ2-7; 9 bases align to TRBD1. In germline, CDR1 is MGHRA, CDR2 YSYEKL. Trimming at V came to 0 bases and at J to 4 bases, leaving 10 bases not matched to a gene. CDR3 length: 17 amino acids. The DNA for the CDR3 is TGCGCCAGCAGCCAAGATCCATCGACAGGGGGAGTTTACGAGCAGTACTTC. Residues: CASSQDPSTGGVYEQYF.

This clone was seen a few times. This chain joins TRBV6-1 and TRBJ2-3; 7 nucleotides agree with TRBD1. The V and J ends lost 4 bases and 6 bases, in that order; junction bases with no gene match: 13. The length of the CDR3 is 16 residues. The germline V gene encodes CDR1 MNHNS and CDR2 SASEGT. This chain's CDR3 is CASSGPGQRRGDTQYF. As DNA, the CDR3 is TGTGCCAGCAGTGGCCCGGGACAGAGACGTGGGGATACGCAGTATTTT.

The gene calls are TRBV21-1 and TRBJ1-4. TRBV21-1 is a pseudogene. The CDR3 loop spans 15 amino acids. The CDR3 loop is CASSKRRGADEKLFF. In DNA form, the CDR3 reads TGTGCCAGCAGTAAAAGACGGGGGGCAGATGAAAAACTGTTTTTT.

This clone was observed a few times. The genes are TRBV11-2 and TRBJ2-7, with TRBD1 matching over 8 bases. Germline V CDR1 and CDR2: SGHAT, FQNNGV. The CDR3 contains 15 residues. Germline trimming cut 3 bases from V and 1 base from J; bases unmatched to any gene: 5. The CDR3 nucleotides are TGTGCCAGCAGCTTCCGGGACAGGCCATCCTACGAGCAGTACTTC. It yields the protein CASSFRDRPSYEQYF.

This clone was seen only a few times. The V call is TRBV14, the J call TRBJ1-1, with D unclear. CDR1 and CDR2 (germline): SGHDN, FVKESK. The CDR3 runs 14 residues. Trimming left V 4 bases short and J 6 bases short, with 15 bases between. The CDR3 DNA is TGTGCCAGCAGCCCAACGGGCAGGAGGCCTGAAGCTTTCTTT. Protein: CASSPTGRRPEAFF.

V and J are TRBV5-4 and TRBJ2-5, with TRBD2 identical over 13 bases. Germline CDR1 reads SGHNT; CDR2 reads YYREEE (reference sequence). This CDR3 spans 16 amino acids. The V gene end was trimmed by 3 bases and the J gene end by 5 bases; junction bases not matched to a gene: 7. The CDR3 protein is CASSWGPTSGRETQYF. CDR3 DNA: TGTGCCAGCAGCTGGGGCCCGACTAGCGGGAGGGAGACCCAGTACTTC. Full variable domain (outside the CDR3, taken from reference TRBV5-4 and TRBJ2-5): ETGVTQSPTHLIKTRGQQVTLRCSSQSGHNTVSWYQQALGQGPQFIFQYYREEENGRGNFPPRFSGLQFPNYSSELNVNALELDDSALYLCASSWGPTSGRETQYFGPGTRLLVL.

The genes are TRBV7-3 and TRBJ1-1, with D perhaps TRBD1 (5 bases). V lost 6 bases and J 4 bases, leaving 12 bases between the germline ends. The CDR3 is 13 residues long. The germline V gene has CDR1 SGHTA and CDR2 FQGTGA. CDR3 DNA sequence: TGTGCCAGCAGTCGGATGCAGGGCACTGAAGCTTTCTTT. The encoded protein is CASSRMQGTEAFF.

The V gene is TRBV7-9, the J gene TRBJ1-3, with 7 nucleotides matching TRBD1. V dropped 5 bases and J dropped 1; count of bases not matched to a gene: 5. CDR1 is SEHNR, CDR2 FQNEAQ, per germline (reference sequence). The CDR3 extends over 15 amino acids. This chain's CDR3 is CASSTRQGSGNTIYF. The CDR3 region has the DNA TGTGCCAGCAGCACGCGACAGGGATCTGGAAACACCATATATTTT.

The chain couples TRBV5-1 to TRBJ1-5; D not resolved. The CDR3 loop spans 16 amino acids. The V end was cut by 4 bases, the J end by 6 bases, with 20 bases between. Germline-derived CDR1 and CDR2 are SGHRS and YFSETQ. CDR3 sequence reads: CASSVRWVEWSQPQHF. CDR3 coding DNA: TGCGCCAGCAGCGTACGATGGGTCGAATGGAGTCAGCCCCAGCATTTT.

The chain has TRBV7-2 and TRBJ2-3; 11 positions match TRBD2. Unmatched junction bases numbered 3, after V lost 2 bases and J lost 8 bases. The CDR3 has 14 residues. From germline, CDR1 is SGHTA and CDR2 FQGNSA. The CDR3 coding sequence is TGTGCCAGCAGCTTAACTAGCGGGGGAGGTACGCAGTATTTT. Its translation: CASSLTSGGGTQYF.

This chain connects TRBV9 to TRBJ1-1; D is uncertain. CDR1 is SGDLS, CDR2 YYNGEE, per germline. CDR3 length: 12 amino acids. The CDR3, as DNA: TGTCCCTCGCAACTATGGAACACTGAAGCTTTCTTT. Translation gives CPSQLWNTEAFF.

V gene TRBV11-1 combines with J gene TRBJ1-1; D unresolved. The germline gives CDR1 SGHAT, CDR2 FQDESV (reference sequence). V was pared by 6 bases and J by 4 bases, with 9 bases between. The CDR3 is 12 residues long. CDR3 bases: TGTGCCAGCAGTACCTATCCCACTGAAGCTTTCTTT. As protein: CASSTYPTEAFF. Filled out from reference TRBV11-1 and TRBJ1-1, the complete variable domain reads EAEVAQSPRYKITEKSQAVAFWCDPISGHATLYWYRQILGQGPELLVQFQDESVVDDSQLPKDRFSAERLKGVDSTLKIQPAELGDSAMYLCASSTYPTEAFFGQGTRLTVV.

This chain connects TRBV29-1 to TRBJ2-5; D is possibly TRBD1 (7 bases). There are 15 residues in the CDR3. Trimming took 1 base from V and 1 from J, leaving 13 bases between them. The germline V gene encodes CDR1 SQVTM and CDR2 ANQGSEA. The DNA for the CDR3 is TGCAGCGTTGAAGGGAGGGGGACAGTCCAAGAGACCCAGTACTTC. It codes for CSVEGRGTVQETQYF. The full variable domain, with the rest looked up from reference TRBV29-1 and TRBJ2-5, is SAVISQKPSRDICQRGTSLTIQCQVDSQVTMMFWYRQQPGQSLTLIATANQGSEATYESGFVIDKFPISRPNLTFSTLTVSNMSPEDSSIYLCSVEGRGTVQETQYFGPGTRLLVL.

This clone has just a few counts. This chain connects TRBV5-1 to TRBJ2-1, with 16 bases aligning to TRBD2. The V segment lost 1 base and the J segment 0 bases; nucleotides outside the gene matches: 7. The CDR3 is 20 amino acids. The germline V gene has CDR1 SGHRS and CDR2 YFSETQ. CDR3 sequence reads: CASSLMGLAGGTYSYNEQFF. CDR3 sequence (DNA): TGCGCCAGCAGCTTGATGGGACTAGCGGGGGGGACCTACTCCTACAATGAGCAGTTCTTC.

This clone was counted only a few times. The rearrangement joins TRBV7-2 to TRBJ1-6, with 7 bases aligning to TRBD1. CDR1 is SGHTA and CDR2 is FQGNSA in the germline V gene. V dropped 0 bases and J dropped 7; count of bases not matched to a gene: 3. CDR3 length: 15 residues. The CDR3 coding sequence is TGTGCCAGCAGCTTAGCACAAGGGGGCAATTCACCCCTCCACTTT. This codes for CASSLAQGGNSPLHF.

This clone was observed a few times. The V gene is TRBV30, the J gene TRBJ2-1; 9 bases are shared with TRBD2. The CDR3 has 14 residues. J gave up 7 bases and V 3 bases, and 7 bases lay outside the gene matches. Looked up from germline, CDR1 is GTSNPN and CDR2 is SVGIG (reference sequence). Here the CDR3 reads CAWRRLAVSNEQFF. CDR3 DNA: TGTGCCTGGAGGCGACTAGCGGTTTCAAATGAGCAGTTCTTC.

In its sample, this clone was seen a few times. The genes are TRBV12-5 and TRBJ2-3; 7 nucleotides align to TRBD2. The V gene end was trimmed by 1 base and the J gene end by 6 bases; junction bases not matched to a gene: 4. Germline assignment: CDR1 LGHNT and CDR2 FRNRAP. The CDR3 loop spans 14 amino acids. The CDR3, as DNA: TGTGCTAGTGGTTTGGGGGAGGGCCATGATACGCAGTATTTT. Protein product: CASGLGEGHDTQYF.

This clone has only a few counts. This sample includes further DNA sequences coding for the same CDR3. The V and J genes are TRBV7-2 and TRBJ2-7, with TRBD1 as a possible D gene (6 bases). CDR3 length: 14 amino acids. Germline V gene data show CDR1 as SGHTA and CDR2 as FQGNSA. V shed 1 base and J shed 2 bases, with 9 bases lying between them. The CDR3 reads CASSLVQGPYEQYF. The DNA for the CDR3 is TGTGCCAGCAGCTTAGTCCAGGGGCCCTACGAGCAGTACTTC.

There are a few counts of this clone. This chain joins TRBV18 and TRBJ1-5, with no clear D. The CDR3 consists of 15 residues. From germline, CDR1 is KGHSH and CDR2 LQKENI. Trimming shortened V by 2 bases and J by 0 bases, and 8 bases separated the two germline ends. The CDR3: CASSPTTVSNQPQHF. In DNA form, the CDR3 reads TGTGCCAGCTCACCAACGACTGTTAGCAATCAGCCCCAGCATTTT.

The V and J genes are TRBV19 and TRBJ2-2; D not resolved. Germline V gene lookup returns CDR1 LNHDA and CDR2 SQIVND (reference sequence). This CDR3 is 11 amino acids long. With 6 bases removed from V and 4 bases from J, the gap between germline ends came to 3 bases. Here the CDR3 DNA reads TGTGCCAGTAGCCTCACCGGGGAGCTGTTTTTT. This sequence encodes CASSLTGELFF.

This sequence joins TRBV2 and TRBJ2-7; D is unclear. With 7 bases removed from V and 2 bases from J, the gap between germline ends came to 15 bases. Germline V gene data show CDR1 as SNHLY and CDR2 as FYNNEI. The CDR3 covers 14 residues. CDR3 protein: CASKTARPTYEQYF. The CDR3 region has the DNA TGTGCCAGCAAAACCGCCAGGCCGACCTACGAGCAGTACTTC.

The sample holds a few counts of this clone. This sequence joins TRBV2 and TRBJ2-7, with TRBD1 matching over 10 bases. The CDR3 spans 14 residues. The ends lost 6 bases at V and 3 bases at J; junction bases unmatched: 5. The V gene's germline CDR1 is SNHLY and CDR2 FYNNEI. The CDR3 DNA follows: TGTGCCAGCAGGAGCGGGACAGGGGTCTACGAGCAGTACTTC. It encodes CASRSGTGVYEQYF.

This clone was observed a few times. The chain links TRBV2 to TRBJ1-2; a possible D gene is TRBD1 (6 bases). Trimming took off 4 bases at V and 2 bases at J, with 11 bases between the two ends. The germline CDR1 and CDR2 sequences are SNHLY and FYNNEI. This CDR3 is 14 amino acids long. The CDR3 nucleotides are TGTGCCAGCAGTGGTTCAGGGGCGAACTATGGCTACACCTTC. This encodes CASSGSGANYGYTF.